This T cell receptor (beta chain) is from a study of blood T cell repertoires in COVID-19. Study at large: The origin of the acute and convalescent COVID-19 samples was the United States, Italy and Spain.

The CDR3 totals 14 residues. The V gene's germline CDR1 is SGHAT and CDR2 FQDESV (reference sequence). With V trimmed by 1 base and J by 7 bases, 6 bases remained unmatched. How the authors handled the data: Cell counts per sample came from amplifying reference gene primers. The repertoire was sequenced with immunoSEQ multiplex PCR; TCRdb's copy has only in-frame clones and lacks some. V and J calls and clone size come straight from that table; D and trimming were deduced from the DNA. In the table there are over 200,000 clones, just over 85% of which are singletons. Followed longitudinally, the Seattle patients had been enrolled during active infection.

Specimen: peripheral blood. The chain uses TRBV11-1 and TRBJ1-1; 7 bases line up with TRBD1. The sequence came from a middle-aged man with COVID-19, enrolled during active disease. CDR3 sequence reads: CASSLDRQGSEAFF. CDR3 bases: TGTGCCAGCAGCTTAGATCGACAGGGAAGTGAAGCTTTCTTT.